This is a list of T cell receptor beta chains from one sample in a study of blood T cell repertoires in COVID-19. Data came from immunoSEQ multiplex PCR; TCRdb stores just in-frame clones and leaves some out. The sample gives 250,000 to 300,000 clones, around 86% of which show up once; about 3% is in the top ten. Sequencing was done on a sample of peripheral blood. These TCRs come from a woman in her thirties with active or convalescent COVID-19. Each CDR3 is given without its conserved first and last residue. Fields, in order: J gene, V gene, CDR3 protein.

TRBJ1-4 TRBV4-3 ASSQYRPQDGVNEKLF
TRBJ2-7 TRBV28 ASRAYRVGEQY
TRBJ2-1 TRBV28 ASSLREEGAKF
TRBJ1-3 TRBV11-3 ASSPDSAGNTIY
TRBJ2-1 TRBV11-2 ASSLGRTGGDEQF
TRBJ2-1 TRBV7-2 ASSLRLLSYNEQF
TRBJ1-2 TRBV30 AWSVVQGRNYT
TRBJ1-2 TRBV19 ATTRADSLYGYT
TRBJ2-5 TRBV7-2 ASSSPFREGETQY
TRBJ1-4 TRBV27 ASSPVGQVNEKLF
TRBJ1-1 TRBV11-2 ASSLGQGLEAF
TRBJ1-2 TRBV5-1 ASSLGQGNVNYGYT
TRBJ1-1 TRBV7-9 ASSDQMNTEAF
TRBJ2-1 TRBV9 ASSVGTGGAYNEQF
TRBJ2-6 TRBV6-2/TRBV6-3 ASSLTGTGANVLT
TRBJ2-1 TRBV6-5 ASRSSGGPNEQF
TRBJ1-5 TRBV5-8 ASAHGGGNQPQH
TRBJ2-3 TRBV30 AWSVRGVTDTQY
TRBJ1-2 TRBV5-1 ASSLFPGSDYGYT
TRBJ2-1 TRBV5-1 ASSYTSGGFYEQF
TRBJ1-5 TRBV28 ASSFPGVYSNQPQH
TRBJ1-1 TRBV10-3 AISMGGDTEAF
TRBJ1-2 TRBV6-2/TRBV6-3 ASSYTGTGPGYT
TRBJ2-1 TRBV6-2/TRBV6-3 ASSNRQGPYNEQF
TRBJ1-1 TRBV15 ATSRAPGGYTEAF
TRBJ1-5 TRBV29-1 SYEEGTGQPQH
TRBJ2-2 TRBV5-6 ASSLNRGLNTGELF
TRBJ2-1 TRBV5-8 ASSLVLASGYNEQF
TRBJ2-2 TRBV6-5 ASSYRSGGNTGELF
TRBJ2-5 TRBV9 ASSVGAHQETQY
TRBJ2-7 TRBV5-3 ARSTRDTPNHEQY
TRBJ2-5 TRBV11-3 ASSPGTAQETQY
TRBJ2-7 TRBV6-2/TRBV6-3 ASSYGRGRGSDEQY
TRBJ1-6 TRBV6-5 ASSYEGGLNSPLH
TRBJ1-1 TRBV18 ASSPRGQGNNPTEAF
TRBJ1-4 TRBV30 AWSVLGSGNEKLF
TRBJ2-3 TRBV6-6 ASSASGSSTDTQY
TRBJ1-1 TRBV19 ASSIGSQGSFEAF
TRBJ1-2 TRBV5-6 ASSLGQGGITHGYT
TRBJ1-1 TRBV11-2 ASSLKRQGPMNTEAF
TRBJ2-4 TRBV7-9 ASSFDTGLAKNIQY
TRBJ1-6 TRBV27 ASSLRTGGASSPLH
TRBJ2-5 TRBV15 ATSGQAPLSQY
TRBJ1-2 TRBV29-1 SVVGLPEGYT
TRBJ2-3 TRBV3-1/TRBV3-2 ASSQDFLTRDTQY
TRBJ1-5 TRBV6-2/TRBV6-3 ASSQSGVFGNQPQH
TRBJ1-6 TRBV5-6 ASSSGTGATYNSPLH
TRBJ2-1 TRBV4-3 ASSQDVSGGVDEQF
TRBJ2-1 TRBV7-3 ASSRSGGDEQF
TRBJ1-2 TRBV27 ASRGTGVEGYT
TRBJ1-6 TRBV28 ASSGQGLSSYNSPLH
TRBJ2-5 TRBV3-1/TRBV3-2 ASSPGGETQY
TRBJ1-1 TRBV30 AWSVPDSRNTEAF